Listed below are T cell receptor beta chains from one sample, sequenced in a study of Ad26.COV2.S vaccination and SARS-CoV-2 variants. This table comes from immunoSEQ multiplex PCR, and its TCRdb copy is limited to in-frame clones, with some not included. The table has about 280,000 clones, about 90% seen once. The starting material was peripheral blood, obtained in a trial of Ad26.COV2.S vaccine versus placebo. The receptors stem from a person between 18 and 59 years old who received the Ad26.COV2.S COVID-19 vaccine or a placebo. Each CDR3 is given with its conserved first and last residue. The order of the fields is D gene, J gene, V gene, clone size, CDR3 protein, CDR3 DNA. D genes are given only for firm matches. Clone size is shown for a subset of rows, as once, few, many or a class of expanded clone.

D: TRBD1
J: TRBJ1-1
V: TRBV30
size: .
CDR3: CASFRTGPVEAFF
DNA: TGTGCCTCATTCAGGACAGGGCCCGTTGAAGCTTTCTTT

D: TRBD1
J: TRBJ2-7
V: TRBV29-1
size: few
CDR3: CSVKGQLRDEQYF
DNA: TGCAGCGTGAAGGGACAGCTCCGGGACGAGCAGTACTTC

D: .
J: TRBJ2-7
V: TRBV19
size: .
CDR3: CASGGLPPSHEQYF
DNA: TGTGCCAGTGGGGGACTCCCACCCAGCCACGAGCAGTACTTC

D: .
J: TRBJ1-6
V: TRBV28
size: .
CDR3: CASIAWTANSPLHF
DNA: TGTGCCAGCATCGCTTGGACAGCCAATTCACCCCTCCACTTT

D: TRBD1
J: TRBJ1-1
V: TRBV6-5
size: .
CDR3: CASSSTGGGRTEAFF
DNA: TGTGCCAGCAGTTCCACAGGGGGGGGACGCACTGAAGCTTTCTTT

D: .
J: TRBJ2-2
V: TRBV4-2
size: .
CDR3: CASSQAVQNTGELFF
DNA: TGTGCCAGCAGCCAAGCCGTACAGAACACCGGGGAGCTGTTTTTT

D: TRBD2
J: TRBJ2-1
V: TRBV7-9
size: few
CDR3: CASSPPSGGAHEQFF
DNA: TGTGCCAGCAGCCCTCCTAGCGGGGGGGCCCATGAGCAGTTCTTC

D: TRBD1
J: TRBJ1-1
V: TRBV6-1
size: .
CDR3: CASSFEMDREAFF
DNA: TGTGCCAGCAGTTTCGAGATGGACAGGGAAGCTTTCTTT

D: TRBD1
J: TRBJ1-2
V: TRBV19
size: .
CDR3: CASSIQGGDGYTF
DNA: TGTGCCAGTAGCATACAGGGGGGTGATGGCTACACCTTC

D: .
J: TRBJ1-6
V: TRBV3-1/TRBV3-2
size: .
CDR3: CASSQGSYNSPLHF
DNA: TGTGCCAGCAGCCAAGGCTCCTATAATTCACCCCTCCACTTT

D: TRBD1
J: TRBJ2-7
V: TRBV10-3
size: .
CDR3: CAISGPQGNSYEQYF
DNA: TGTGCCATCAGTGGGCCACAGGGGAACTCCTACGAGCAGTACTTC

D: .
J: TRBJ2-3
V: TRBV6-5
size: .
CDR3: CASSKSDNTDTQYF
DNA: TGTGCCAGCAGTAAATCGGATAACACAGATACGCAGTATTTT

D: .
J: TRBJ2-1
V: TRBV12-5
size: .
CDR3: CASGTRDEEAEQFF
DNA: TGTGCTAGTGGTACCCGGGACGAAGAGGCTGAGCAGTTCTTC

D: .
J: TRBJ2-2
V: TRBV7-9
size: .
CDR3: CASSLGLAQNTGELFF
DNA: TGTGCCAGCAGCTTGGGGCTAGCCCAGAACACCGGGGAGCTGTTTTTT

D: .
J: TRBJ1-1
V: TRBV7-2
size: .
CDR3: CASSFTGTAINTEAFF
DNA: TGTGCCAGCAGCTTTACCGGGACTGCTATAAACACTGAAGCTTTCTTT

D: .
J: TRBJ1-6
V: TRBV4-1
size: few
CDR3: CASSQGTLYNSPLHF
DNA: TGCGCCAGCAGCCAAGGAACGCTCTATAATTCACCCCTCCACTTT

D: TRBD1
J: TRBJ2-7
V: TRBV19
size: .
CDR3: CASSIDRGTGYSYEQYF
DNA: TGTGCCAGTAGTATAGATCGAGGGACAGGATACTCCTACGAGCAGTACTTC

D: .
J: TRBJ2-1
V: TRBV4-1
size: .
CDR3: CASSLTGGHYNEQFF
DNA: TGCGCCAGCAGCCTCACCGGGGGTCATTACAATGAGCAGTTCTTC

D: .
J: TRBJ1-5
V: TRBV4-1
size: .
CDR3: CASSQVGSSRGNQPQHF
DNA: TGCGCCAGCAGCCAAGTGGGCTCCTCCCGGGGCAATCAGCCCCAGCATTTT

D: TRBD1
J: TRBJ1-1
V: TRBV5-1
size: .
CDR3: CASSLRSQGTGTEAFF
DNA: TGCGCCAGCAGCTTGAGGTCACAGGGGACCGGCACTGAAGCTTTCTTT

D: .
J: TRBJ1-5
V: TRBV9
size: .
CDR3: CASSPGVGGQPQHF
DNA: TGTGCCAGCAGCCCCGGGGTTGGGGGACAGCCCCAGCATTTT

D: .
J: TRBJ2-7
V: TRBV30
size: .
CDR3: CAWSVPGRTYEQYF
DNA: TGTGCCTGGAGTGTGCCGGGCCGGACCTACGAGCAGTACTTC

D: .
J: TRBJ1-1
V: TRBV7-2
size: once
CDR3: CASSLHQVWGNTEAFF
DNA: TGTGCCAGCAGCTTACATCAGGTTTGGGGGAACACTGAAGCTTTCTTT

D: TRBD2
J: TRBJ2-1
V: TRBV27
size: .
CDR3: CASSFRTSGSFLWDEQFF
DNA: TGTGCCAGCAGTTTTCGAACTAGCGGGAGTTTTTTATGGGATGAGCAGTTCTTC

D: .
J: TRBJ2-7
V: TRBV28
size: .
CDR3: CASRPTGNSYEQYF
DNA: TGTGCCAGCAGACCGACGGGGAACTCCTACGAGCAGTACTTC

D: .
J: TRBJ1-2
V: TRBV29-1
size: .
CDR3: CSASFDSGGYGYTF
DNA: TGCAGCGCCTCATTTGACAGCGGCGGCTATGGCTACACCTTC

D: .
J: TRBJ1-2
V: TRBV5-1
size: .
CDR3: CASSLLGTDYGYTF
DNA: TGCGCCAGCAGCTTGTTAGGGACGGACTATGGCTACACCTTC

D: .
J: TRBJ1-2
V: TRBV27
size: once
CDR3: CASSLSGRGATNYGYTF
DNA: TGTGCCAGCAGTTTATCTGGGCGAGGGGCGACTAACTATGGCTACACCTTC

D: .
J: TRBJ1-5
V: TRBV30
size: .
CDR3: CAWSVLGGNQPQHF
DNA: TGTGCCTGGAGTGTATTAGGGGGGAATCAGCCCCAGCATTTT

D: .
J: TRBJ2-2
V: TRBV21-1
size: .
CDR3: CASSKAFGEEQAGELFF
DNA: TGTGCCAGCAGCAAAGCGTTCGGGGAGGAACAGGCCGGGGAGCTGTTTTTT

D: TRBD2
J: TRBJ2-1
V: TRBV11-2
size: .
CDR3: CASSLGYSLAGGSFQFF
DNA: TGTGCCAGCAGCTTAGGGTACTCGCTAGCGGGAGGGTCTTTTCAGTTCTTC

D: .
J: TRBJ1-2
V: TRBV6-5
size: .
CDR3: CASSYDRVDYGYTF
DNA: TGTGCCAGCAGCTACGACAGAGTGGACTATGGCTACACCTTC

D: .
J: TRBJ1-5
V: TRBV6-5
size: once
CDR3: CASSRLEQNNQPQHF
DNA: TGTGCCAGCAGTAGATTGGAACAGAATAATCAGCCCCAGCATTTT

D: TRBD1
J: TRBJ1-6
V: TRBV28
size: .
CDR3: CASGLATGGDYNSPLHF
DNA: TGTGCCAGCGGACTTGCCACAGGGGGAGACTATAATTCACCCCTCCACTTT

D: .
J: TRBJ2-5
V: TRBV3-1/TRBV3-2
size: .
CDR3: CASSQSVLGTQYF
DNA: TGTGCCAGCAGCCAAAGTGTACTTGGGACCCAGTACTTC

D: .
J: TRBJ2-1
V: TRBV15
size: .
CDR3: CATSRVGMDEQFF
DNA: TGTGCCACCAGCAGAGTAGGGATGGATGAGCAGTTCTTC

D: .
J: TRBJ1-1
V: TRBV12-3/TRBV12-4
size: .
CDR3: CASRNRVSEAFF
DNA: TGTGCCAGCAGGAACAGGGTCAGTGAAGCTTTCTTT

D: TRBD1
J: TRBJ1-5
V: TRBV19
size: .
CDR3: CASRPGQGSNQPQHF
DNA: TGTGCCAGTAGACCGGGACAGGGAAGCAATCAGCCCCAGCATTTT

D: .
J: TRBJ2-3
V: TRBV9
size: .
CDR3: CASSKSRQQRTDTQYF
DNA: TGTGCCAGCAGCAAATCCCGACAGCAACGCACAGATACGCAGTATTTT

D: .
J: TRBJ2-7
V: TRBV14
size: .
CDR3: CASSQDLNRAEQYF
DNA: TGTGCCAGCAGCCAAGATCTAAACAGGGCCGAGCAGTACTTC

D: .
J: TRBJ2-1
V: TRBV14
size: .
CDR3: CASSRVGGHVRNEQFF
DNA: TGTGCCAGCAGCCGGGTCGGCGGGCACGTCCGGAATGAGCAGTTCTTC

D: .
J: TRBJ2-2
V: TRBV7-2
size: .
CDR3: CASSRTGSGELFF
DNA: TGTGCCAGCAGCCGGACTGGGTCCGGGGAGCTGTTTTTT

D: .
J: TRBJ2-7
V: TRBV27
size: once
CDR3: CASSLLPDRPYEQYF
DNA: TGTGCCAGCAGTTTATTGCCAGACCGGCCCTACGAGCAGTACTTC

D: TRBD2
J: TRBJ2-3
V: TRBV7-9
size: .
CDR3: CASSLTSGGTDTQYF
DNA: TGTGCCAGCAGCTTAACTAGCGGGGGGACAGATACGCAGTATTTT